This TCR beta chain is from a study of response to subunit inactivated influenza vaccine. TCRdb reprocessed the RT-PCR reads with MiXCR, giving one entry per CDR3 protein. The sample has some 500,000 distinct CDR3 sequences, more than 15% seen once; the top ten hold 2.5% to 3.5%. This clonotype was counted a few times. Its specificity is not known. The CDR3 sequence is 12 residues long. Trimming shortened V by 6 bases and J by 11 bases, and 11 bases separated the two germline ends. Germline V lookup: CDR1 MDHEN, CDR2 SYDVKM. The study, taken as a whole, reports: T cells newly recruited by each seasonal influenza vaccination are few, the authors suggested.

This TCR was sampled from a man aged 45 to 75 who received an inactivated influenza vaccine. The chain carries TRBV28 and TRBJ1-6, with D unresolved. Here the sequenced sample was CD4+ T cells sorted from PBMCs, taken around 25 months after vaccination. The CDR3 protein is CASRDRFPPLHF. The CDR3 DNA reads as TGTGCCAGCAGAGATCGATTCCCACCCCTCCACTTT.